A single sample is the source of the 24 T cell receptor beta chains below, sequenced in a study of CD8+ T cells in alopecia areata (dated by TCRdb to the late 2010s). The library was made by the immunoSEQ multiplex PCR assay. To provide template for TCR sequencing, every sample had RNA extracted and reverse transcribed into cDNA. TCRdb carries this immuneACCESS record with in-frame sequences only. Its versions omit some clonotypes, under half of them owing to an unresolved V gene in the studies checked, with the rest unexplained. Recorded for this sample are 110,000 to 150,000 clones; 45% to 60% of them occurred a single time. The ten largest clones add up to less than 20% of the sample. The time point label for this specimen denotes: less than five weeks on oral tofacitinib. In the paper's terms, the treatment or condition label means: oral pan-JAK inhibitor, 5-10 mg twice daily. Sequencing used CD8+ T cells sorted from blood, obtained at week 4, from a patient treated with tofacitinib. Receptors were obtained from a human donor with alopecia areata.

The chain combines TRBV29-1 with TRBJ2-2; the match to TRBD1 covers 7 bases. V shed 6 bases, J shed 3 bases, and the junction held 7 bases outside the gene matches. From germline, CDR1 is SQVTM and CDR2 ANQGSEA. The CDR3 totals 14 residues. CDR3 nucleotide sequence: TGCAGCGTCGCCGGGACAGTACACACCGGGGAGCTGTTTTTT. It translates to CSVAGTVHTGELFF.

A word on this clone: Other DNA sequences from this sample encode an identical CDR3 as well. V gene TRBV27 combines with J gene TRBJ1-1; D is undetermined. The V end was cut by 0 bases, the J end by 1 base, with 3 bases between. The CDR3 consists of 13 residues. Germline values: CDR1 MNHEY, CDR2 SMNVEV (reference sequence). Here the CDR3 reads CASSLSRNTEAFF. CDR3 DNA: TGTGCCAGCAGTTTATCCCGGAACACTGAAGCTTTCTTT.

CDR3 sequence reads: CASSLTRGYEQYF. The CDR3 nucleotides read TGTGCCAGCAGCCTGACTAGGGGCTACGAGCAGTACTTC. The V gene is TRBV27, the J gene TRBJ2-7, with D perhaps TRBD2 (6 bases). Germline-derived CDR1 and CDR2 are MNHEY and SMNVEV (reference sequence). This CDR3 is 13 amino acids long. V lost 6 bases, J lost 3 bases, and 12 bases lay in between.

The chain is built from TRBV19 and TRBJ1-2; D is ambiguous. The V gene's germline CDR1 is LNHDA and CDR2 SQIVND (reference sequence). Trimming took off 6 bases at V and 4 bases at J, with 21 bases between the two ends. The CDR3 is made up of 16 amino acids. The CDR3 sequence is CASSPGSSLISYGYTF. The CDR3 DNA sequence: TGTGCCAGTAGCCCGGGCAGCTCCTTGATCTCCTATGGCTACACCTTC.

V is TRBV7-9 and J is TRBJ2-7, with no clear D. The V end lost 4 bases, the J end lost 4 bases, and 11 bases lay between the germline ends. The CDR3 contains 13 residues. Germline CDR1 reads SEHNR; CDR2 reads FQNEAQ (reference sequence). The CDR3, as DNA: TGTGCCAGCAGCTCTGACTTAAGATACGAGCAGTACTTC. Encoded protein: CASSSDLRYEQYF.

V gene TRBV14 combines with J gene TRBJ2-5; 7 positions match TRBD2. The CDR3 extends over 14 amino acids. The V and J ends lost 1 base and 8 bases, in that order; junction bases with no gene match: 7. The V gene's germline CDR1 is SGHDN and CDR2 FVKESK. This CDR3 reads CASSQALRGGTQYF. The CDR3 nucleotides read TGTGCCAGCAGCCAAGCCCTTCGCGGGGGAACCCAGTACTTC.

The chain carries TRBV15 and TRBJ2-7, with a weak D call TRBD2 (6 bases). The CDR3 consists of 15 residues. Germline values: CDR1 LNHNV, CDR2 YYDKDF (reference sequence). Between the trimmed V and J ends, which lost 0 bases and 0 bases, there was a span of 9 bases. The chain's CDR3 is CATSRDRGISYEQYF. The CDR3, as DNA: TGTGCCACCAGCAGAGATCGGGGGATCTCCTACGAGCAGTACTTC.

CDR3 in DNA: TGTGCCAGCAGAGTAGCGGGGGGCCACAATGAGCAGTTCTTC. It is translated as CASRVAGGHNEQFF. The rearrangement uses TRBV2 and TRBJ2-1, with 10 positions matching TRBD2. Trimming at V came to 6 bases and at J to 5 bases, leaving 4 bases not matched to a gene. From germline, CDR1 is SNHLY and CDR2 FYNNEI. The CDR3 spans 14 residues.

The chain links TRBV5-1 to TRBJ1-4, with TRBD1 as a possible D gene (5 bases). This CDR3 region has 15 residues. Germline values: CDR1 SGHRS, CDR2 YFSETQ. Trimming took 0 bases from V and 8 from J, leaving 14 bases between them. CDR3 DNA sequence: TGCGCCAGCAGCTTGGAAGGCAGGGAGGGCGAAAAACTGTTTTTT. It yields the protein CASSLEGREGEKLFF.

This rearrangement joins TRBV4-1 to TRBJ2-5, with a weak D call TRBD2 (5 bases). The germline V gene encodes CDR1 MGHRA and CDR2 YSYEKL. Trimming left V 1 base short and J 2 bases short, with 8 bases between. The CDR3 has 14 amino acids. CDR3 coding DNA: TGCGCCAGCAGCCAAGGGACTGGGCAAGAGACCCAGTACTTC. As protein: CASSQGTGQETQYF.

J is TRBJ2-6 and V is TRBV4-1, with D hard to call. The V gene lost 2 bases and the J gene lost 2 bases, with 4 bases spanning the gap. This CDR3 region has 14 residues. Germline CDR1 reads MGHRA; CDR2 reads YSYEKL. CDR3 DNA sequence: TGCGCCAGCAGCCAAAGGGCTGGGGCCAACGTCCTGACTTTC. It is translated as CASSQRAGANVLTF.

The CDR3 nucleotides are TGTGCCAGCAGCCAGATGAGGGACACCAAAAACATTCAGTACTTC. Its translation is CASSQMRDTKNIQYF. The chain links TRBV4-2 to TRBJ2-4; D perhaps matches TRBD1 (6 bases). V was shortened by 3 bases and J by 2 bases, with 11 bases between the two germline ends. CDR1 and CDR2 (germline): LGHNA, YNFKEQ. The CDR3 length is 15 residues.

The rearrangement links TRBV30 to TRBJ2-7; 12 nucleotides line up with TRBD2. CDR3 length equals 15 residues. Germline CDR1 is GTSNPN and CDR2 is SVGIG (reference sequence). Trimming took 4 bases from V and 5 from J; bases not matched to a gene: 9. The CDR3 reads CAWTGGLAGLDEQYF. The CDR3 bases are TGTGCCTGGACGGGAGGACTAGCGGGGCTCGACGAGCAGTACTTC.

This chain joins TRBV6-1 and TRBJ1-6; 8 bases line up with TRBD1. Trimming cost V 2 bases and J 3 bases; bases outside gene matches: 6. The germline V gene encodes CDR1 MNHNS and CDR2 SASEGT. This CDR3 comprises 17 residues. The CDR3 here is CASSEYLGTGYNSPLHF. In DNA, the CDR3 is TGTGCCAGCAGTGAATACTTAGGGACAGGCTATAATTCACCCCTCCACTTT.

The V call is TRBV29-1, the J call TRBJ2-6; D not certain. Germline values: CDR1 SQVTM, CDR2 ANQGSEA. Trimming pared 6 bases from V and 0 bases from J, leaving 12 bases between. CDR3 length equals 15 residues. The CDR3 bases are TGCAGCGTCGAGAGGCAGAGCTCTGGGGCCAACGTCCTGACTTTC. Translating gives CSVERQSSGANVLTF.

This clone was counted a few times. The chain couples TRBV30 to TRBJ1-5; D gene uncertain. Per germline, CDR1 GTSNPN and CDR2 SVGIG (reference sequence). The CDR3 has 14 residues. V dropped 0 bases and J dropped 0 bases, with 6 bases sitting between them. This CDR3 reads CAWSVGVSNQPQHF. Written as DNA, the CDR3 is TGTGCCTGGAGTGTTGGGGTTAGCAATCAGCCCCAGCATTTT. The full variable domain, rest sourced from reference TRBV30 and TRBJ1-5, is SQTIHQWPATLVQPVGSPLSLECTVEGTSNPNLYWYRQAAGRGLQLLFYSVGIGQISSEVPQNLSASRPQDRQFILSSKKLLLSDSGFYLCAWSVGVSNQPQHFGDGTRLSIL.

This chain joins TRBV25-1 and TRBJ2-3, with D hard to call. This CDR3 contains 11 residues. Per the germline V gene, CDR1 is MGHDK and CDR2 is SYGVNS. V was cut by 7 bases and J by 4 bases, with 6 bases left in between. The DNA of the CDR3 is TGTGCCAGCATTAGGGCAGATACGCAGTATTTT. Translating gives CASIRADTQYF.

V is TRBV5-6 and J is TRBJ2-2, with 8 bases fitting TRBD2. The germline gives CDR1 SGHDT, CDR2 YYEEEE. The CDR3 sequence is 16 residues long. V was pared by 0 bases and J by 3 bases, with 4 bases of the junction left unmatched. For the CDR3, the DNA is TGTGCCAGCAGCTTGGCGCTAGCGGGTTACACCGGGGAGCTGTTTTTT. As protein: CASSLALAGYTGELFF. Complete variable domain (other parts from reference TRBV5-6 and TRBJ2-2): DAGVTQSPTHLIKTRGQQVTLRCSPKSGHDTVSWYQQALGQGPQFIFQYYEEEERQRGNFPDRFSGHQFPNYSSELNVNALLLGDSALYLCASSLALAGYTGELFFGEGSRLTVL.

The sample holds a few counts of this clone. The chain employs TRBV30 and TRBJ1-2, with D maybe TRBD1 (6 bases). Trimming took off 5 bases at V and 4 bases at J, with 17 bases between the two ends. The V gene's germline CDR1 is GTSNPN and CDR2 SVGIG (reference sequence). There are 14 residues in the CDR3. The DNA for the CDR3 is TGTGCCTGGGGTTATCAGGGGATTGCCTATGGCTACACCTTC. Residues: CAWGYQGIAYGYTF. Full variable domain (rest looked up from reference TRBV30 and TRBJ1-2): SQTIHQWPATLVQPVGSPLSLECTVEGTSNPNLYWYRQAAGRGLQLLFYSVGIGQISSEVPQNLSASRPQDRQFILSSKKLLLSDSGFYLCAWGYQGIAYGYTFGSGTRLTVV.

This clone was counted only a few times. The chain is built from TRBV23-1 and TRBJ2-1; 9 nucleotides align to TRBD1. TRBV23-1 is designated an ORF whose function remains uncertain. J was trimmed by 15 bases and V by 2 bases; bases with no gene match: 5. The CDR3 totals 12 residues. In DNA form, the CDR3 reads TGCGCCAGCAGTCAAAGACAGGGGGGGCCGTTCTTC. Translated, it gives CASSQRQGGPFF.

The J gene is TRBJ1-1, the V gene TRBV29-1; TRBD1 matches 7 bases. This CDR3 is built from 12 residues. In germline, CDR1 is SQVTM, CDR2 ANQGSEA. With V trimmed by 6 bases and J by 4 bases, 5 bases remained unmatched. This CDR3 is CSVPHRGTEAFF. In DNA, the CDR3 is TGCAGCGTACCCCACAGGGGCACTGAAGCTTTCTTT.

The J gene is TRBJ2-1, the V gene TRBV29-1, with 9 bases identical to TRBD1. The CDR3 length is 20 residues. CDR1 and CDR2 (germline): SQVTM, ANQGSEA. V shed 0 bases and J 4 bases; nucleotides not matched to a gene: 19. The CDR3 DNA reads as TGCAGCGTTGAAGATTGGGGGGGACAGGGAACCGACTGGAGATACAATGAGCAGTTCTTC. It codes for CSVEDWGGQGTDWRYNEQFF.

This clone came up once. The V call is TRBV7-6, the J call TRBJ2-7; D ambiguous. The CDR3 covers 12 residues. Germline CDR1 and CDR2: SGHVS and FNYEAQ. Trimming removed 4 bases from V and 2 bases from J, with 6 bases in between. CDR3 DNA sequence: TGTGCCAGCAGCTCCGACCCCTACGAGCAGTACTTC. Its translation: CASSSDPYEQYF.

The V gene is TRBV15, the J gene TRBJ1-1, with a tentative D call TRBD1 (5 bases). Trimming pared 3 bases from V and 7 bases from J, leaving 12 bases between. The germline CDR1 and CDR2 sequences are LNHNV and YYDKDF (reference sequence). The CDR3 is 13 residues long. The CDR3, as DNA: TGTGCCACCAGCAGCGGGGGGACTGGTGAAGCTTTCTTT. Its translation: CATSSGGTGEAFF.